The 13 T cell receptor beta chains reported below all come from one sample, sequenced in a study of T cell changes during pregnancy in multiple sclerosis. Some clones are missing from TCRdb's copy, which holds only in-frame ones; the method was immunoSEQ multiplex PCR. The profile shows fewer than 15,000 clones, approximately 87% of them singletons. The sample consisted of CD8+ T cells from peripheral blood mononuclear cells, taken after pregnancy. The receptors here all came from a female donor in good health, enrolled as a control in a pregnancy study.

This rearrangement joins TRBV10-3 to TRBJ2-7; 7 nucleotides match TRBD1. The CDR3 is made up of 14 amino acids. V shed 0 bases, J shed 5 bases, and the junction held 4 bases outside the gene matches. Germline lookup yields CDR1 ENHRY and CDR2 SYGVKD. CDR3 residues: CAISESNRGHEQYF. The CDR3, as DNA: TGTGCCATCAGTGAGTCGAACAGGGGACACGAGCAGTACTTC.

The chain joins TRBV5-1 to TRBJ2-2, with TRBD1 matching over 9 bases. Trimming at V came to 0 bases and at J to 6 bases, leaving 3 bases not matched to a gene. CDR3 size: 15 residues. Germline CDR1 and CDR2: SGHRS and YFSETQ. This CDR3 reads CASSLEGQGSGELFF. CDR3 sequence (DNA): TGCGCCAGCAGCTTGGAAGGACAGGGGTCCGGGGAGCTGTTTTTT.

This chain uses TRBV13 with TRBJ2-1, with D unresolved. The V end lost 5 bases, the J end lost 9 bases, and 11 bases lay between the germline ends. The CDR3 length is 12 residues. The germline gives CDR1 PRHDT, CDR2 FYEKMQ (reference sequence). CDR3 loop: CASSPLSGEQFF. The CDR3 DNA sequence: TGTGCCAGCAGCCCCTTGAGTGGTGAGCAGTTCTTC.

This chain links TRBV10-3 with TRBJ1-6; TRBD1 aligns across 10 bases. The germline V gene has CDR1 ENHRY and CDR2 SYGVKD. Germline trimming cut 2 bases from V and 7 bases from J; bases unmatched to any gene: 5. The CDR3 length is 16 residues. The CDR3 sequence: CAISEDMGQGNSPLHF. The CDR3 DNA reads TGTGCCATCAGTGAGGATATGGGACAGGGGAATTCACCCCTCCACTTT.

The chain couples TRBV13 to TRBJ1-2, with D unresolved. The ends were cut back, 5 bases at V and 4 bases at J, with 14 bases in the middle. The CDR3 spans 14 residues. Germline loops: CDR1 PRHDT, CDR2 FYEKMQ (reference sequence). The CDR3 DNA sequence: TGTGCCAGCAGCCCCGGGCGGGCAGTCTATGGCTACACCTTC. Its protein is CASSPGRAVYGYTF.

The chain links TRBV23-1 to TRBJ2-4; 12 bases fit TRBD2. Being an ORF, TRBV23-1 has a function that is uncertain. V lost 0 bases, J lost 9 bases, and 18 bases stayed unmatched. This CDR3 contains 20 residues. This CDR3 reads CASSQSRGLAGGLWRSIQYF. The CDR3 bases are TGCGCCAGCAGTCAATCGAGGGGGCTAGCGGGAGGGTTATGGAGGAGCATTCAGTACTTC.

The chain joins TRBV29-1 to TRBJ2-7; a possible D gene is TRBD1 (7 bases). The CDR3 extends over 12 amino acids. The V end lost 4 bases, the J end lost 6 bases, and 13 bases lay between the germline ends. Per germline, CDR1 SQVTM and CDR2 ANQGSEA. The CDR3 bases are TGCAGCGTTGTCTACAGGGGAGGCGAGCAGTACTTC. Protein sequence: CSVVYRGGEQYF.

This chain uses TRBV27 with TRBJ2-1; D ambiguous. Germline CDR1 and CDR2: MNHEY and SMNVEV (reference sequence). This CDR3 spans 14 amino acids. V shed 3 bases and J shed 1 base, with 7 bases lying between them. The chain's CDR3 is CASSLGLSYNEQFF. For the CDR3, the DNA is TGTGCCAGCAGTTTGGGCCTTTCCTACAATGAGCAGTTCTTC.

This clone was counted a single time. The chain recombines TRBV5-5 with TRBJ2-7; 8 bases map to TRBD2. V lost 0 bases and J lost 7; bases outside the gene matches: 15. Germline loops: CDR1 SGHKS, CDR2 YYEKEE (reference sequence). The CDR3 length is 17 residues. This CDR3 is CASSLDVIRGGLREQYF. In DNA form, the CDR3 reads TGTGCCAGCAGCTTGGATGTGATACGGGGGGGCCTTCGGGAGCAGTACTTC.

The genes are TRBV2 and TRBJ1-1; TRBD1 agrees at 9 bases. The CDR3 spans 16 residues. Trimming at V came to 7 bases and at J to 0 bases, leaving 9 bases not matched to a gene. In germline, CDR1 is SNHLY, CDR2 FYNNEI. The CDR3 coding sequence is TGTGCCAGCATCCCACAGGGGGCTGTAATGAACACTGAAGCTTTCTTT. Translation: CASIPQGAVMNTEAFF.

The rearrangement joins TRBV28 to TRBJ1-5; possibly TRBD1 for D (5 bases). Germline CDR1 MDHEN, CDR2 SYDVKM. The CDR3 is 16 residues long. The V end lost 6 bases, the J end lost 3 bases, and 18 bases lay between the germline ends. For the CDR3, the DNA is TGTGCCAGCAGATCCACCCGGGACTTCTACAATCAGCCCCAGCATTTT. Protein sequence: CASRSTRDFYNQPQHF.

As DNA, the CDR3 is TGTGCCAGCTCAAGTGCGAGCGGGAGCAGTGGAGATACGCAGTATTTT. Its translation: CASSSASGSSGDTQYF. V and J are TRBV18 and TRBJ2-3; TRBD2 agrees at 8 bases. V dropped 5 bases and J dropped 5; count of bases not matched to a gene: 12. The CDR3 runs 16 residues. Per germline, CDR1 KGHSH and CDR2 LQKENI. The entire variable domain, with the rest obtained from reference TRBV18 and TRBJ2-3, is as follows: NAGVMQNPRHLVRRRGQEARLRCSPMKGHSHVYWYRQLPEEGLKFMVYLQKENIIDESGMPKERFSAEFPKEGPSILRIQQVVRGDSAAYFCASSSASGSSGDTQYFGPGTRLTVL.

V and J are TRBV7-8 and TRBJ2-7; D perhaps matches TRBD2 (6 bases). This CDR3 has 12 amino acids. In germline, CDR1 is SGHVS, CDR2 FQNEAQ. V was cut by 5 bases and J by 5 bases, with 10 bases left in between. The CDR3 DNA reads TGTGCCAGCAGCCACCCGGGGGACGAGCAGTACTTC. Protein: CASSHPGDEQYF.